These 16 T cell receptor beta chains originate from one sample sequenced in a study of cytomegalovirus exposure and HLA in healthy donors. PCR was performed using 60 Vbeta and 13 Jbeta primers. Sequenced by immunoSEQ multiplex PCR; TCRdb stores in-frame clones only, minus some. The table includes some 140,000 clones, roughly 60% detected once. Material for sequencing was PBMCs. Receptors were obtained from a woman aged 40-49 years in good health and CMV-seronegative.

This clone was seen a single time. This chain links TRBV30 with TRBJ1-6; D might be TRBD1 (5 bases). The V gene lost 5 bases and the J gene lost 3 bases, with 11 bases spanning the gap. Germline V lookup: CDR1 GTSNPN, CDR2 SVGIG (reference sequence). The CDR3 is 14 residues long. The DNA of the CDR3 is TGTGCCTGGGGAAGGGGAATCTATAATTCACCCCTCCACTTT. Translated: CAWGRGIYNSPLHF.

The chain recombines TRBV10-3 with TRBJ1-1, with D possibly TRBD1 on 6 matching bases. Trimming left V 3 bases short and J 1 base short, with 9 bases between. Germline-derived CDR1 and CDR2 are ENHRY and SYGVKD. CDR3 length: 14 amino acids. The chain's CDR3 is CAISERDKNTEAFF. The DNA for the CDR3 is TGTGCCATCAGTGAAAGGGACAAGAACACTGAAGCTTTCTTT.

V is TRBV19 and J is TRBJ2-1, with D possibly being TRBD2 (5 bases). The CDR3 totals 15 residues. Trimming pared 5 bases from V and 2 bases from J, leaving 13 bases between. Germline CDR1 LNHDA, CDR2 SQIVND (reference sequence). Here the CDR3 reads CASSVSGLTYNEQFF. Written as DNA, the CDR3 is TGTGCCAGTAGTGTCAGCGGCCTCACCTACAATGAGCAGTTCTTC.

V is TRBV27 and J is TRBJ1-1, with D possibly matching TRBD1 (6 bases). The ends were cut back, 0 bases at V and 12 bases at J, with 14 bases in the middle. The CDR3 consists of 13 residues. CDR1 and CDR2 from the germline V gene are MNHEY and SMNVEV (reference sequence). CDR3 protein: CASSLSVGQSTFF. In DNA form, the CDR3 reads TGTGCCAGCAGTTTATCCGTAGGACAGTCAACTTTCTTT.

V and J are TRBV5-6 and TRBJ2-7, with a weak D call TRBD1 (6 bases). The V and J ends lost 0 bases and 2 bases respectively, with 9 bases between them. The germline gives CDR1 SGHDT, CDR2 YYEEEE. The CDR3 sequence is 14 residues long. The CDR3 DNA follows: TGTGCCAGCAGCTTGGACAGGGACACCTACGAGCAGTACTTC. This gives the protein CASSLDRDTYEQYF.

The chain joins TRBV27 to TRBJ2-7, with D hard to call. Trimming removed 1 base from V and 6 bases from J, with 10 bases in between. The CDR3 loop spans 13 amino acids. Germline V gene data show CDR1 as MNHEY and CDR2 as SMNVEV (reference sequence). In nucleotides, the CDR3 is TGTGCCAGCAGTTTATTTGACCTAGGCGAGCAGTACTTC. Translating it yields CASSLFDLGEQYF.

The V gene is TRBV30, the J gene TRBJ2-3; a weak D match, TRBD2 (6 bases). Germline V gene data show CDR1 as GTSNPN and CDR2 as SVGIG (reference sequence). The CDR3 runs to 12 residues. V shed 2 bases and J shed 5 bases, with 8 bases lying between them. CDR3 region: CAWSPGGDTQYF. In DNA form, the CDR3 reads TGTGCCTGGAGTCCCGGGGGAGATACGCAGTATTTT.

The V and J genes are TRBV9 and TRBJ2-3; a weak D match, TRBD2 (6 bases). The CDR3 has 14 residues. V lost 4 bases, J lost 2 bases, and 11 bases lay in between. Germline V gives CDR1 SGDLS, CDR2 YYNGEE. The CDR3 DNA is TGTGCCAGCAGCTTTAGCGGTCTCACAGATACGCAGTATTTT. Its protein is CASSFSGLTDTQYF.

The gene calls are TRBV7-9 and TRBJ2-5; 12 nucleotides line up with TRBD1. The CDR3 totals 16 residues. With V trimmed by 6 bases and J by 6 bases, 11 bases remained unmatched. From germline, CDR1 is SEHNR and CDR2 FQNEAQ (reference sequence). The DNA of the CDR3 is TGTGCCAGCAGTTACACCGGGACAGGGGGCAGACAGACCCAGTACTTC. Its translation is CASSYTGTGGRQTQYF. Variable domain in full (rest from reference TRBV7-9 and TRBJ2-5): DTGVSQNPRHKITKRGQNVTFRCDPISEHNRLYWYRQTLGQGPEFLTYFQNEAQLEKSRLLSDRFSAERPKGSFSTLEIQRTEQGDSAMYLCASSYTGTGGRQTQYFGPGTRLLVL.

The rearrangement uses TRBV2 and TRBJ1-3; TRBD1 agrees at 7 bases. V lost 1 base to trimming and J lost 2 bases; unmatched junction nucleotides: 2. Germline V gene sequence: CDR1 SNHLY, CDR2 FYNNEI. CDR3 length: 15 residues. Written as DNA, the CDR3 is TGTGCCAGCAGTGAAGGGACAGGAACTGGAAACACCATATATTTT. Translated, it gives CASSEGTGTGNTIYF.

The chain recombines TRBV7-2 with TRBJ2-1; the match to TRBD1 covers 8 bases. The CDR3 has 15 amino acids. V was pared by 6 bases and J by 6 bases, with 10 bases of the junction left unmatched. Germline V gene lookup returns CDR1 SGHTA and CDR2 FQGNSA. CDR3 sequence (DNA): TGTGCCAGCAGTCCGTACCTTCAGGGGGCCAATGAGCAGTTCTTC. Amino acid sequence: CASSPYLQGANEQFF. Drawing the rest from reference TRBV7-2 and TRBJ2-1, the complete variable domain is GAGVSQSPSNKVTEKGKDVELRCDPISGHTALYWYRQSLGQGLEFLIYFQGNSAPDKSGLPSDRFSAERTGGSVSTLTIQRTQQEDSAVYLCASSPYLQGANEQFFGPGTRLTVL.

The chain combines TRBV5-1 with TRBJ2-3; the D gene is possibly TRBD1 (6 bases). The V gene lost 1 base and the J gene lost 0 bases, with 15 bases spanning the gap. Germline CDR1 SGHRS, CDR2 YFSETQ. There are 17 residues in the CDR3. The CDR3 sequence is CASSLWTVFSSTDTQYF. The CDR3 DNA reads as TGCGCCAGCAGCTTGTGGACAGTCTTTTCTAGCACAGATACGCAGTATTTT.

The V call is TRBV10-3, the J call TRBJ2-7; D might be TRBD1 (6 bases). Trimming stripped 4 bases from V and 9 bases from J, with 16 bases between. Looked up from germline, CDR1 is ENHRY and CDR2 is SYGVKD. This CDR3 region has 13 residues. The CDR3 DNA sequence: TGTGCCATCAGTGGGGGTTTGCAGGGGATGCAGTACTTC. Residues: CAISGGLQGMQYF.

The rearrangement joins TRBV19 to TRBJ1-1; TRBD1 matches 11 bases. There are 15 residues in the CDR3. Per the germline V gene, CDR1 is LNHDA and CDR2 is SQIVND (reference sequence). Germline trimming cut 8 bases from V and 4 bases from J; bases unmatched to any gene: 9. The CDR3 spells CASDPGGTGGTEAFF. The CDR3 region has the DNA TGTGCCAGTGATCCGGGCGGGACAGGGGGCACTGAAGCTTTCTTT.

This clone was recorded a few times. This sequence joins TRBV12-5 and TRBJ2-3; D is perhaps TRBD2 (5 bases). The CDR3 spans 14 residues. CDR1 is LGHNT, CDR2 FRNRAP, per germline. V gave up 4 bases and J gave up 2 bases, with 10 bases separating them. The CDR3 region is CASGSAALTDTQYF. The CDR3 nucleotides are TGTGCTAGTGGTTCAGCGGCGCTCACAGATACGCAGTATTTT.

This clone was detected a few times. This chain links TRBV4-3 with TRBJ2-7, with TRBD2 as a possible D gene (5 bases). Trimming cost V 0 bases and J 3 bases, with 9 bases left between them. CDR1 LGHNA and CDR2 YSLEER come from the germline V gene. This CDR3 is 14 amino acids long. The CDR3 bases are TGCGCCAGCAGCCAAGATCTAGGAGGCTACGAGCAGTACTTC. Residues: CASSQDLGGYEQYF.